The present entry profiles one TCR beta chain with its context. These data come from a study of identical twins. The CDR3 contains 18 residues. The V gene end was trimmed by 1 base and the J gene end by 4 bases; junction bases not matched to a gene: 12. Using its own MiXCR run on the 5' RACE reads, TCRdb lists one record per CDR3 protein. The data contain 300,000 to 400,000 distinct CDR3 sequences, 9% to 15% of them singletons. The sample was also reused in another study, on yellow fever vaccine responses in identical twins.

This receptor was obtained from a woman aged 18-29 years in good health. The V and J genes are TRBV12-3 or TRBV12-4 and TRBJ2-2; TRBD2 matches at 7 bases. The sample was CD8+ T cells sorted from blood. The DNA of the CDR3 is TGTGCCAGCAGTTTAGTCGCGGGGGTTCGACCATTCACCGGGGAGCTGTTTTTT. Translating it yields CASSLVAGVRPFTGELFF.